What follows are 3 T cell receptor beta chains derived from one specimen sequenced in a study of blood T cell repertoires in COVID-19. TCRdb's table, derived via immunoSEQ multiplex PCR, lists solely in-frame clones and lacks some. Here the sample spans some 140,000 clones, about 72% being singletons. The sample was peripheral blood. The origin of the receptors is a man in his fifties or sixties who had recovered from COVID-19.

The gene calls are TRBV27 and TRBJ2-1, with 12 bases fitting TRBD2. Germline V gene sequence: CDR1 MNHEY, CDR2 SMNVEV (reference sequence). The CDR3 is 15 amino acids. The J segment lost 6 bases and the V segment lost 2 bases, leaving 2 bases of the junction unmatched. The CDR3 is CASSLGLAGRNEQFF. The CDR3 bases are TGTGCCAGCAGTTTAGGACTAGCGGGACGCAATGAGCAGTTCTTC.

The chain is built from TRBV9 and TRBJ2-2, with 7 bases lining up with TRBD1. V lost 6 bases, J lost 3 bases, and 11 bases stayed unmatched. CDR1 and CDR2 from the germline V gene are SGDLS and YYNGEE. There are 16 residues in the CDR3. This CDR3 is CASTYRGDGHTGELFF. The CDR3, as DNA: TGTGCCAGCACCTACAGGGGTGATGGTCACACCGGGGAGCTGTTTTTT.

The chain uses TRBV4-2 and TRBJ2-5, with 8 bases fitting TRBD2. Germline values: CDR1 LGHNA, CDR2 YNFKEQ. With 1 base clipped from V and 0 bases from J, the junction kept 4 bases outside the gene matches. The CDR3 runs to 16 residues. Here the CDR3 DNA reads TGTGCCAGCAGCCAAGTAATAGCGGGGTACCAAGAGACCCAGTACTTC. Its protein product is CASSQVIAGYQETQYF.